This T cell receptor (beta chain) was captured by sequencing in a study of Graves' ophthalmopathy and Graves' hyperthyroidism. Looking at the study overall: At initial diagnosis, peripheral blood was obtained, and this preceded any treatment.

This clonotype was seen at least ten times. Its target is not known. From RNA, the CDR3 regions of TCR beta chains were amplified and sequenced. After a first-round RT-PCR with HTBI primers, a second-round multiplex PCR was run. MiXCR, run by TCRdb on the multiplex PCR reads, gives a single entry per CDR3 protein. The repertoire holds hundreds of thousands of distinct CDR3 sequences, with about 20% as singletons. CDR3 length: 13 amino acids. V gave up 2 bases and J gave up 8 bases, with 12 bases separating them. Study results and limitations: Also, most clonotypes expanded in the thyroid above 0.001 frequency appeared in blood.

This TCR was recovered from a woman aged 18 to 35 with stable Graves' hyperthyroidism. Some clones in this sample may be carry-over from other donors' samples. The specimen sequenced was peripheral blood. The rearrangement joins TRBV12-3 or TRBV12-4 to TRBJ1-2; D uncertain. The CDR3 sequence: CASSLQRGAGYTF. For the CDR3, the DNA is TGTGCCAGCAGTTTACAACGGGGTGCCGGCTACACCTTC.